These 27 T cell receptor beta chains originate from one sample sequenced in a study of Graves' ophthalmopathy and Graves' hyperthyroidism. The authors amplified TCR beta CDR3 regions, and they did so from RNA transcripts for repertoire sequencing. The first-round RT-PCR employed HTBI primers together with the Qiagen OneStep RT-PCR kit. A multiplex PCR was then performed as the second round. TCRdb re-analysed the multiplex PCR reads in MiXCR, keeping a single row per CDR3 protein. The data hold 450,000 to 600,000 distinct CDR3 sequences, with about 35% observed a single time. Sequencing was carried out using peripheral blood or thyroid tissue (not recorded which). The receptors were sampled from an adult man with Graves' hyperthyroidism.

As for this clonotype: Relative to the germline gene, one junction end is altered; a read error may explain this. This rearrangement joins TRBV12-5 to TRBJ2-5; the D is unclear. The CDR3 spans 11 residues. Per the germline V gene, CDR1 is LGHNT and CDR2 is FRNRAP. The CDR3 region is CASSFQGTQYF. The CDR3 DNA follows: TGTGCCAGCAGTTTTCAAGGGACCCAGTACTTC.

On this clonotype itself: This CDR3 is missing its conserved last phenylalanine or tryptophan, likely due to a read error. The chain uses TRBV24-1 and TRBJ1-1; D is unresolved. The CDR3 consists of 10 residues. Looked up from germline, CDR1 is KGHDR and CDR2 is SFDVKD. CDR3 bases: TGCGCCACCAGTTGGAAGGAAGCTTTCCTT. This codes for CATSWKEAFL.

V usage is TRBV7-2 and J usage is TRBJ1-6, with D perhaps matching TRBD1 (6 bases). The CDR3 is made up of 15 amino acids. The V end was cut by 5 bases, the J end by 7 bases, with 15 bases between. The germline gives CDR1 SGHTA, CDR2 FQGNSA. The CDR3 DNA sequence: TGTGCCAGCAGCCAAATGGGGGGCCAAAATTCACCCCTCCACTTT. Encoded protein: CASSQMGGQNSPLHF.

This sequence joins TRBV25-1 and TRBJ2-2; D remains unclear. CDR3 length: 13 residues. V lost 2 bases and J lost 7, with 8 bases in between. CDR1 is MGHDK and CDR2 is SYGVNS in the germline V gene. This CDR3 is CASSEDPSGELFF. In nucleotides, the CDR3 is TGTGCCAGCAGTGAAGATCCTAGCGGGGAGCTGTTTTTT.

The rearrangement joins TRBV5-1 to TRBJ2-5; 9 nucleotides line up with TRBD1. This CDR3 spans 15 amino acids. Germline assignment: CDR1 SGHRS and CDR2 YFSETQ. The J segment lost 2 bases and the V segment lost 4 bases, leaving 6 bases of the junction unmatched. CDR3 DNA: TGCGCCAGCAGCGGAAACGGACAGGGGCAAGAGACCCAGTACTTC. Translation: CASSGNGQGQETQYF.

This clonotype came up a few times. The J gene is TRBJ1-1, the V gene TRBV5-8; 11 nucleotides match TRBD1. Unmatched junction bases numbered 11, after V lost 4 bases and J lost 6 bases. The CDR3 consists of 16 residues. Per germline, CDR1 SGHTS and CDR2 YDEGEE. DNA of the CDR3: TGTGCCAGCAGCCGAGGGCGGGGACAGGGGGTTTCTGAAGCTTTCTTT. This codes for CASSRGRGQGVSEAFF. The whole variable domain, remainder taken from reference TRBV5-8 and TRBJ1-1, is EAGVTQSPTHLIKTRGQQATLRCSPISGHTSVYWYQQALGLGLQFLLWYDEGEERNRGNFPPRFSGRQFPNYSSELNVNALELEDSALYLCASSRGRGQGVSEAFFGQGTRLTVV.

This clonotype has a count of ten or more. CDR3 nucleotide sequence: TGTGCCACCAGTGATGCAACAGGGCGAGAGACCCAGTACTTC. This encodes CATSDATGRETQYF. The rearrangement uses TRBV24-1 and TRBJ2-5, with a tentative D call TRBD1 (6 bases). The V gene's germline CDR1 is KGHDR and CDR2 SFDVKD. The CDR3 covers 14 residues. V was cut by 3 bases and J by 4 bases, with 11 bases left in between.

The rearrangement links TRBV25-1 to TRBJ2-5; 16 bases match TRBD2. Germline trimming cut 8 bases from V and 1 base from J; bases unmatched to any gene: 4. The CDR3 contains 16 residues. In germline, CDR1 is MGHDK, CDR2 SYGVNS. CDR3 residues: CASAGTSGRAQETQYF. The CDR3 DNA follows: TGTGCCAGCGCGGGGACTAGCGGGAGGGCCCAAGAGACCCAGTACTTC.

The CDR3 nucleotides are TGTGCCAGCAGTTTATTCAGAATCACCGGGGAGCTGTTTTTT. The encoded protein is CASSLFRITGELFF. The gene calls are TRBV28 and TRBJ2-2; D unclear. V shed 1 base and J shed 4 bases, with 7 bases lying between them. The CDR3 runs to 14 residues. Germline-derived CDR1 and CDR2 are MDHEN and SYDVKM.

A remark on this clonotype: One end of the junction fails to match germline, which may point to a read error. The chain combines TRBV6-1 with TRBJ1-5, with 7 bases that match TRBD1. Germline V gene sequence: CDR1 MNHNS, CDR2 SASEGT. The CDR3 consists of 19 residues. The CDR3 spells CASSSHRGSLLYSNQPQHF. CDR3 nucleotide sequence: TGCGCCAGCAGTTCCCACAGGGGATCCTTATTATATAGCAATCAGCCCCAGCATTTT.

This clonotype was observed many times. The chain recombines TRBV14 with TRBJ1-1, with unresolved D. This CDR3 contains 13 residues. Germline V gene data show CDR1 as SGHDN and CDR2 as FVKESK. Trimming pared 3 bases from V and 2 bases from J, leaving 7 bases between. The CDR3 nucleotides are TGTGCCAGCAGCCAGTACAAAAACACTGAAGCTTTCTTT. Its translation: CASSQYKNTEAFF.

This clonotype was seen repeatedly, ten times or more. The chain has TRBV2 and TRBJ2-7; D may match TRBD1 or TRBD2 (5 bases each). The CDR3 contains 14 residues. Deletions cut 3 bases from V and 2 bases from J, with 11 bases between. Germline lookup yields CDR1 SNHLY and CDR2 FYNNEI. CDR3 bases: TGTGCCAGCAGTGACGGGGCTTTCGCCTACGAGCAGTACTTC. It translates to CASSDGAFAYEQYF.

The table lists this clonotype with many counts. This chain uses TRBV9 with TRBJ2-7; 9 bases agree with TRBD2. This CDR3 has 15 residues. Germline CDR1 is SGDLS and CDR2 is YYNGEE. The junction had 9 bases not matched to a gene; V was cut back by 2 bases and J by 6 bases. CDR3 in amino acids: CASSVSGTSFSEQYF. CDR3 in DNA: TGTGCCAGCAGCGTTTCCGGGACTAGCTTCTCCGAGCAGTACTTC.

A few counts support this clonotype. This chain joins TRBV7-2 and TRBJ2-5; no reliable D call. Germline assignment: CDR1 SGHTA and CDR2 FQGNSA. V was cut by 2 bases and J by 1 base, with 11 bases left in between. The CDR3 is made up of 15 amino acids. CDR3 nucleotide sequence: TGTGCCAGCAGCTTAAACTCTATACCCCAAGAGACCCAGTACTTC. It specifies CASSLNSIPQETQYF.

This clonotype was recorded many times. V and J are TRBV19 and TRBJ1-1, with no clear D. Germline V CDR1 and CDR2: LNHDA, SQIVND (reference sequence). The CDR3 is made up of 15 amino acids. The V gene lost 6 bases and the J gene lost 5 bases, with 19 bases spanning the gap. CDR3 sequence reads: CASRPTPGRDTEAFF. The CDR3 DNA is TGTGCCAGTAGACCTACCCCGGGGAGGGATACTGAAGCTTTCTTT.

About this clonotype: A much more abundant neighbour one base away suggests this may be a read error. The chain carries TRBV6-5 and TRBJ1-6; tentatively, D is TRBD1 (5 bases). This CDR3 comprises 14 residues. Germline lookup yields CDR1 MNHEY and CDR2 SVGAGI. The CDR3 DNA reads TGTGCCATCAGTTACTCAACAGGCGGGTCACCCCTCCACTTT. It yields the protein CAISYSTGGSPLHF.

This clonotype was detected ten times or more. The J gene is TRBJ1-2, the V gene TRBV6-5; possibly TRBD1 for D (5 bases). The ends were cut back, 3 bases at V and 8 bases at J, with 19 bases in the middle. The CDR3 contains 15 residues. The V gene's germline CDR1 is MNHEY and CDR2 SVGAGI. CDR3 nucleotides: TGTGCCAGCAGTTATTCCCTCCGGGGCACCCAGGGCTACACCTTC. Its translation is CASSYSLRGTQGYTF.

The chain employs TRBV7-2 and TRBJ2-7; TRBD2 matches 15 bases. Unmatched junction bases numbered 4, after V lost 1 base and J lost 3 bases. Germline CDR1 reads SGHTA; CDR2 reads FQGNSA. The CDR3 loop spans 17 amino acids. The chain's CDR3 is CASSLGTSGGGGYEQYF. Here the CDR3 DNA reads TGTGCCAGCAGCTTAGGGACTAGCGGGGGGGGGGGCTACGAGCAGTACTTC.

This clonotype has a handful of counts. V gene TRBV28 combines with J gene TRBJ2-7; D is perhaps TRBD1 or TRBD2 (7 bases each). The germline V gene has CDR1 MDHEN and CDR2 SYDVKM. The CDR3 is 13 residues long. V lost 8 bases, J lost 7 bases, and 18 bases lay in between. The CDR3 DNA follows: TGTGCCAGCGGGAGGGACAGTTCCCTGGAGCAGTACTTC. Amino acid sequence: CASGRDSSLEQYF.

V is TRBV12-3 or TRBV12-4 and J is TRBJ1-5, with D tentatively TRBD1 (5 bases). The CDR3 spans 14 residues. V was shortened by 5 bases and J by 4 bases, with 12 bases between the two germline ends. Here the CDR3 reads CASSELGTNQPQHF. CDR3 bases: TGTGCCAGCAGTGAACTGGGGACTAATCAGCCCCAGCATTTT.

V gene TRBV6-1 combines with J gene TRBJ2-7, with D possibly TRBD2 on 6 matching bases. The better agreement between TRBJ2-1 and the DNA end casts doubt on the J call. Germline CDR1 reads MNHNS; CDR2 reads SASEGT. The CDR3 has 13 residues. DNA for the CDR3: TGTGCCAGCAGTCGGACTATTGACAATGAGCAGTTCTTC. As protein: CASSRTIDNEQFF.

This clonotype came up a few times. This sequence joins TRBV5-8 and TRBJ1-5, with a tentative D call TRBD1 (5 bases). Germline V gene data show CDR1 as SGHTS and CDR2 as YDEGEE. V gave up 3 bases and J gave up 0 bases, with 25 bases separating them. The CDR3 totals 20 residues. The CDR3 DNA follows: TGTGCCAGCAGCTCCTGGGGCGGGGCCCCCGGGGTTTATAGCAATCAGCCCCAGCATTTT. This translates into CASSSWGGAPGVYSNQPQHF.

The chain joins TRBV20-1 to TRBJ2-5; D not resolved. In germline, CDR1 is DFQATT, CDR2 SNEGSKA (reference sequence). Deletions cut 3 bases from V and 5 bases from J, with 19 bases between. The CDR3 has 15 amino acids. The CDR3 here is CSASLSVRNNETQYF. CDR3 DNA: TGCAGTGCTAGTCTGAGCGTTCGGAACAATGAGACCCAGTACTTC.

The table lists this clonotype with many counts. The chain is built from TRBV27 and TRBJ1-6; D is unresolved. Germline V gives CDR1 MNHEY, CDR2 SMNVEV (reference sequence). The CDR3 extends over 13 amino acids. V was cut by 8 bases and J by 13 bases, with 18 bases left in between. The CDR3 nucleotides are TGTGCCAGCCGCGCCAGTGACCTGACGCCCCTCCACTTT. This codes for CASRASDLTPLHF.

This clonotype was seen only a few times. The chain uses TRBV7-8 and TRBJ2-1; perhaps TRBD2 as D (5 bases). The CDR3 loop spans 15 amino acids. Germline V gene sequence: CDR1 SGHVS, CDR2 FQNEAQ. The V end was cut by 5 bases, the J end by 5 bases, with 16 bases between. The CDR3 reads CASSRIVSADNEQFF. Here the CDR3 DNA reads TGTGCCAGCAGCCGAATTGTTAGCGCAGACAATGAGCAGTTCTTC.

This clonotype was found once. CDR3 sequence reads: CASSARRGSYEQYF. DNA of the CDR3: TGTGCCAGCAGTGCGCGTCGGGGGTCCTACGAGCAGTACTTC. The V and J genes are TRBV2 and TRBJ2-7; a possible D gene is TRBD2 (6 bases). The CDR3 spans 14 residues. Germline loops: CDR1 SNHLY, CDR2 FYNNEI. Trimming pared 4 bases from V and 1 base from J, leaving 11 bases between.

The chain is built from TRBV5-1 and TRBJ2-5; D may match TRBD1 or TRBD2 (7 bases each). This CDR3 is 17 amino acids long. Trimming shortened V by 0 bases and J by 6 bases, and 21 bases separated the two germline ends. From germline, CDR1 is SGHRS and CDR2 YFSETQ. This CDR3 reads CASSLDRGGTRPKTQYF. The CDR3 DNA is TGCGCCAGCAGCTTGGACAGGGGAGGGACAAGACCGAAGACCCAGTACTTC.